The present T cell receptor beta chain was sequenced within a study of T cell repertoires in cytomegalovirus infection. Study details: The authors relied on CMV epitopes, both recently identified HLA-C-restricted and well-studied HLA-B-restricted. Public signatures in TCR beta pointed to CMV infection and matching HLA type. Study-wide points: Dominant in the ex vivo response were TCR beta clonotypes restricted by HLA-C and specific for CMV. CMV carriers with the relevant HLA were identified by cumulative public TCR beta family frequency.

CDR3 length equals 15 residues. V was shortened by 1 base and J by 10 bases, with 19 bases between the two germline ends. The germline gives CDR1 SGHVS, CDR2 FNYEAQ. This clonotype was picked up a small number of times. The antigen is not known. TCRdb fed the reads into MiXCR, producing one record per CDR3 protein. The sample lists approximately 49,000 distinct CDR3 sequences, over 15% occurring once. Here the sequenced sample was CD8+ T cells from cultured PBMCs, taken from culture after CMV antigen stimulation. The rearrangement links TRBV7-6 to TRBJ1-1; D ambiguous. This clonotype was sampled from a human donor in good health (CMV status not recorded). Some clones in this sample may be carry-over from other donors' samples. CDR3 residues: CASSLGAGPKVVAFF. The CDR3 DNA is TGTGCCAGCAGCTTAGGGGCAGGCCCCAAGGTGGTAGCTTTCTTT.